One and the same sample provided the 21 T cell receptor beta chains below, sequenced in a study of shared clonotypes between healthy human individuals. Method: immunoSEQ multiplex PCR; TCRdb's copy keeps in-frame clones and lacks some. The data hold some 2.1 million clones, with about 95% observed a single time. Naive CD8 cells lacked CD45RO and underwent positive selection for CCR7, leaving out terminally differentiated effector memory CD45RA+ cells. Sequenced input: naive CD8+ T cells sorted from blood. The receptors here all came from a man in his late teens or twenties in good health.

CDR3 DNA: TGTGCCAGCAGAGAGGGGGCCTCCGGAGGCACTGAAGCTTTCTTT. Its protein is CASREGASGGTEAFF. The chain is built from TRBV27 and TRBJ1-1, with TRBD1 matching over 7 bases. This CDR3 has 15 amino acids. J gave up 4 bases and V 6 bases, and 11 bases lay outside the gene matches. Germline CDR1 reads MNHEY; CDR2 reads SMNVEV (reference sequence).

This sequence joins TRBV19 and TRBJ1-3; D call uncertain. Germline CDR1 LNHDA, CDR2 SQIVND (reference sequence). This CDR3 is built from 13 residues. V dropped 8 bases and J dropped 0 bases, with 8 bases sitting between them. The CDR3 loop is CASDLGSGNTIYF. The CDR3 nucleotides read TGTGCCAGTGACCTGGGCTCTGGAAACACCATATATTTT. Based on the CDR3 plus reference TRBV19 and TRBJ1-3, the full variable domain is DGGITQSPKYLFRKEGQNVTLSCEQNLNHDAMYWYRQDPGQGLRLIYYSQIVNDFQKGDIAEGYSVSREKKESFPLTVTSAQKNPTAFYLCASDLGSGNTIYFGEGSWLTVV.

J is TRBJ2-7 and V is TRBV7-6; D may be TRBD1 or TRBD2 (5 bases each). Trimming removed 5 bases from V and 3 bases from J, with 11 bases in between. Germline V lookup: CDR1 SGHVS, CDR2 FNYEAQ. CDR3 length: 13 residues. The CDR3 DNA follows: TGTGCCAGCAGCCAGGGACCTCGCTACGAGCAGTACTTC. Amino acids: CASSQGPRYEQYF.

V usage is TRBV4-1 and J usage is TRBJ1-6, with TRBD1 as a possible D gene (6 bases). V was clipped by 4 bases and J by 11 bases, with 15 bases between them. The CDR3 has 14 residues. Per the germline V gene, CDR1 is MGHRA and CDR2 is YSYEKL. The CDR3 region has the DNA TGCGCCAGCAGCCCAGAGCGGGACAAGACACCCCTCCACTTT. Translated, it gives CASSPERDKTPLHF.

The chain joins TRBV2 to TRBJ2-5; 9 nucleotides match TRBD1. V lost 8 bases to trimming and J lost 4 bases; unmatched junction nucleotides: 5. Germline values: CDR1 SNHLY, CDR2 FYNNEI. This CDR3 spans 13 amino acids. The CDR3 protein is CASGGQGRETQYF. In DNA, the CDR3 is TGTGCCAGCGGGGGACAGGGTAGAGAGACCCAGTACTTC.

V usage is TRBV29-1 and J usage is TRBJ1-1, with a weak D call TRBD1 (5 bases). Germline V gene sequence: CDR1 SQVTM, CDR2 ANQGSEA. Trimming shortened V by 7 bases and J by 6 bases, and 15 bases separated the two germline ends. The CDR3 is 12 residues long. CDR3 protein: CSAEAGEAEAFF. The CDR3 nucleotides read TGCAGCGCCGAGGCGGGGGAGGCTGAAGCTTTCTTT.

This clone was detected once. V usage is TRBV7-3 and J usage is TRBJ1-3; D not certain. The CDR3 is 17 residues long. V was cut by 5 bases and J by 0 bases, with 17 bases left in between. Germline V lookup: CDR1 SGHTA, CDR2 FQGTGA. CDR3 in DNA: TGTGCCAGCAGCCACTATCTAGCATGGCGCTCTGGAAACACCATATATTTT. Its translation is CASSHYLAWRSGNTIYF.

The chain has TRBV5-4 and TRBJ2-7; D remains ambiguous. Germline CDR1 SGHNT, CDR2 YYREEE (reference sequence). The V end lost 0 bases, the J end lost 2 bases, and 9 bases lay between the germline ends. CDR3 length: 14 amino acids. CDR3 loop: CASSLGSSPYEQYF. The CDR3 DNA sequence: TGTGCCAGCAGCTTGGGGTCATCTCCCTACGAGCAGTACTTC.

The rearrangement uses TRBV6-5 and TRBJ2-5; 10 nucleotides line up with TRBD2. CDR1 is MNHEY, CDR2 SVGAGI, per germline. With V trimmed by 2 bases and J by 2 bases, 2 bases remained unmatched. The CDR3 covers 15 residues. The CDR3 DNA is TGTGCCAGCAGTTACCAAGCGGGGGGGCAAGAGACCCAGTACTTC. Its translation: CASSYQAGGQETQYF.

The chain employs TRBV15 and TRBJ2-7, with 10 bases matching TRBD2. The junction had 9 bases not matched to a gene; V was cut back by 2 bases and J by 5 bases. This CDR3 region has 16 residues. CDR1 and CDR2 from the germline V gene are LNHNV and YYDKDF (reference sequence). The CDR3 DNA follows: TGTGCCACCAGCAGATCCGCGGGACTAGCGATGGACGAGCAGTACTTC. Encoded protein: CATSRSAGLAMDEQYF.

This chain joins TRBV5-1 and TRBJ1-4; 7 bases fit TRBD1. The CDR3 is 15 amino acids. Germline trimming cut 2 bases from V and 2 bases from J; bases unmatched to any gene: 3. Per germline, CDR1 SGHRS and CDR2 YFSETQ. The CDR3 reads CASSLDRETNEKLFF. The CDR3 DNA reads TGCGCCAGCAGCTTAGACAGGGAGACTAATGAAAAACTGTTTTTT. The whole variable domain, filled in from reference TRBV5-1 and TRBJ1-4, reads KAGVTQTPRYLIKTRGQQVTLSCSPISGHRSVSWYQQTPGQGLQFLFEYFSETQRNKGNFPGRFSGRQFSNSRSEMNVSTLELGDSALYLCASSLDRETNEKLFFGSGTQLSVL.

The CDR3 bases are TGCAGCGTGGTTGTGACTTTGGCGGCAGGGGGAAGTGACGGCTACACCTTC. Translating it yields CSVVVTLAAGGSDGYTF. This sequence joins TRBV29-1 and TRBJ1-2, with 7 bases aligning to TRBD1. CDR1 is SQVTM and CDR2 is ANQGSEA in the germline V gene. The V and J ends lost 6 bases and 8 bases, in that order; junction bases with no gene match: 24. This CDR3 is built from 17 residues.

The CDR3 DNA sequence: TGTGCCAGCAGCTCCCAGTGGGATACGCAGTATTTT. Translated: CASSSQWDTQYF. The chain is built from TRBV6-6 and TRBJ2-3; D is unclear. V was trimmed by 6 bases and J by 6 bases, leaving 10 bases between them. Germline V lookup: CDR1 MNHNY, CDR2 SVGAGI (reference sequence). This CDR3 comprises 12 residues.

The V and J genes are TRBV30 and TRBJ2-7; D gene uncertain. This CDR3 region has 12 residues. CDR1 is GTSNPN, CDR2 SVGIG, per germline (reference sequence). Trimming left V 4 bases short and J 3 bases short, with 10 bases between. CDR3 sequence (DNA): TGTGCCTGGACCGGATCTCACTACGAGCAGTACTTC. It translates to CAWTGSHYEQYF.

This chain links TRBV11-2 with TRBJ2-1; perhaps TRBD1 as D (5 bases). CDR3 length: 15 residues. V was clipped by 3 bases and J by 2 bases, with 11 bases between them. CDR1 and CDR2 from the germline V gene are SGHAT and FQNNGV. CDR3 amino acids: CASSFWGGTYNEQFF. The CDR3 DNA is TGTGCCAGCAGCTTTTGGGGCGGTACCTACAATGAGCAGTTCTTC.

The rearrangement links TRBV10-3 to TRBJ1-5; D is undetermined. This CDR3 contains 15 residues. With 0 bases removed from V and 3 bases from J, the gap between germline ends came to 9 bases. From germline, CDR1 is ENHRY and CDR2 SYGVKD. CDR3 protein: CAISESIHDNQPQHF. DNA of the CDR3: TGTGCCATCAGTGAGTCGATCCACGACAATCAGCCCCAGCATTTT.

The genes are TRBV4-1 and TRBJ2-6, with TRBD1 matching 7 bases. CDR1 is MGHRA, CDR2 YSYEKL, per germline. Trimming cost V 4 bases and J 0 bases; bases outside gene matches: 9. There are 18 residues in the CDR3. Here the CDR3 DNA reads TGCGCCAGCAGCCCGACAGGGTTTAGGGCCTCTGGGGCCAACGTCCTGACTTTC. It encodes CASSPTGFRASGANVLTF.

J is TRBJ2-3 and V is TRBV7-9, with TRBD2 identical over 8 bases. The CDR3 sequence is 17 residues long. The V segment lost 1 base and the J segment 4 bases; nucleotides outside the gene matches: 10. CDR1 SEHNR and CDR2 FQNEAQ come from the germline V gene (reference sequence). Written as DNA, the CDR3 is TGTGCCAGCAGCTTAGTTAACAGCGGGAGTCTCGCAGATACGCAGTATTTT. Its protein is CASSLVNSGSLADTQYF.

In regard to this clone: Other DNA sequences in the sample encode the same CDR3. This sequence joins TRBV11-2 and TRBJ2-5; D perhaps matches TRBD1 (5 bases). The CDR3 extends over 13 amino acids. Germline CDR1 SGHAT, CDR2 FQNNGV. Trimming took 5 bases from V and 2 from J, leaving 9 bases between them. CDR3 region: CASSRQPQETQYF. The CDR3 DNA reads TGTGCCAGCAGCCGACAGCCACAAGAGACCCAGTACTTC. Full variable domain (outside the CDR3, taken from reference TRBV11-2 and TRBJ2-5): EAGVAQSPRYKIIEKRQSVAFWCNPISGHATLYWYQQILGQGPKLLIQFQNNGVVDDSQLPKDRFSAERLKGVDSTLKIQPAKLEDSAVYLCASSRQPQETQYFGPGTRLLVL.

The DNA of the CDR3 is TGTGCCAGCAGCTCAGACGTCTCCTCCTACGAGCAGTACTTC. Protein sequence: CASSSDVSSYEQYF. This chain links TRBV5-6 with TRBJ2-7; no definite D call. V was pared by 3 bases and J by 0 bases, with 10 bases between. Germline V gives CDR1 SGHDT, CDR2 YYEEEE. The CDR3 is 14 residues long. Based on the CDR3 plus reference TRBV5-6 and TRBJ2-7, the full variable domain is DAGVTQSPTHLIKTRGQQVTLRCSPKSGHDTVSWYQQALGQGPQFIFQYYEEEERQRGNFPDRFSGHQFPNYSSELNVNALLLGDSALYLCASSSDVSSYEQYFGPGTRLTVT.

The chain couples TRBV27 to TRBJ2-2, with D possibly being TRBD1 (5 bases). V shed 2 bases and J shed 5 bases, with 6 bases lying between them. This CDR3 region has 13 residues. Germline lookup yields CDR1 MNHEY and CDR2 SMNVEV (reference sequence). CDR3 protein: CASSLHRTGELFF. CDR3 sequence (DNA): TGTGCCAGCAGTTTACACAGGACCGGGGAGCTGTTTTTT.